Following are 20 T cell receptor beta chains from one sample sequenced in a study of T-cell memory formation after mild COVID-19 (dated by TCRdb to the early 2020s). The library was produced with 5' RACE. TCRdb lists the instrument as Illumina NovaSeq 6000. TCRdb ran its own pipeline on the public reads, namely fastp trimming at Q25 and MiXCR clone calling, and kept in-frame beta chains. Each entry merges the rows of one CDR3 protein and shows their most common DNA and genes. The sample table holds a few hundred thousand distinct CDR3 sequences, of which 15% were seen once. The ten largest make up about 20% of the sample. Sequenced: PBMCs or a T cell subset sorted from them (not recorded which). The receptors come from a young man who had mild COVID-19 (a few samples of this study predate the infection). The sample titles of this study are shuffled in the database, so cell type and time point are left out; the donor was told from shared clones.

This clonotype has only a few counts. The chain's CDR3 is CASSQETRTGELFF. In DNA form, the CDR3 reads TGTGCCAGCAGCCAAGAGACCCGAACTGGGGAGCTGTTTTTT. The gene calls are TRBV3-1 and TRBJ2-2; D is unresolved. CDR3 length: 14 residues. V gave up 0 bases and J gave up 8 bases, with 10 bases separating them. CDR1 is LGHDT, CDR2 YNNKEL, per germline (reference sequence). The full variable domain, in which reference TRBV3-1 and TRBJ2-2 provide the parts outside the CDR3, is DTAVSQTPKYLVTQMGNDKSIKCEQNLGHDTMYWYKQDSKKFLKIMFSYNNKELIINETVPNRFSPKSPDKAHLNLHINSLELGDSAVYFCASSQETRTGELFFGEGSRLTVL.

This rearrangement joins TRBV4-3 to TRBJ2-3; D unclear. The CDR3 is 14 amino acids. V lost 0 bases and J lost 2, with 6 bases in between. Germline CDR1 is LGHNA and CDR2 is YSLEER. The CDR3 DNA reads TGCGCCAGCAGCCAAGATCAGGACACAGATACGCAGTATTTT. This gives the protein CASSQDQDTDTQYF.

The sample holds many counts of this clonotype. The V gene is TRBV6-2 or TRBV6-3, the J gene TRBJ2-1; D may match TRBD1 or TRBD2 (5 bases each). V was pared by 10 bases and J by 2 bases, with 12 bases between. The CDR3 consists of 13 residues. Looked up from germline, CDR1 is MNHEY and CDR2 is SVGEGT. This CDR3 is CAIKGPPYNEQFF. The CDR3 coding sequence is TGTGCCATCAAGGGACCCCCCTACAATGAGCAGTTCTTC.

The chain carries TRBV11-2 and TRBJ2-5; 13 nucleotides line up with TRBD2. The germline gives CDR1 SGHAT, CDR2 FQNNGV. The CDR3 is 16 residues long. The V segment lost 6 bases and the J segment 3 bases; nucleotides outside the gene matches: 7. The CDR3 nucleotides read TGTGCCAGCAGACCCGGACTAGCGGGAGTTAAAGAGACCCAGTACTTC. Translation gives CASRPGLAGVKETQYF. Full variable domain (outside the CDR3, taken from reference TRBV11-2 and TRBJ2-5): EAGVAQSPRYKIIEKRQSVAFWCNPISGHATLYWYQQILGQGPKLLIQFQNNGVVDDSQLPKDRFSAERLKGVDSTLKIQPAKLEDSAVYLCASRPGLAGVKETQYFGPGTRLLVL.

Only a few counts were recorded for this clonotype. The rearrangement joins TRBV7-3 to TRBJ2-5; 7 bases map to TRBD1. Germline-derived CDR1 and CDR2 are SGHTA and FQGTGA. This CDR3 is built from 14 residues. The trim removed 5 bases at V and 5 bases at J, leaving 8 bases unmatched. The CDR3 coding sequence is TGTGCCAGCAGCACCGGGACAGCGACGGAGACCCAGTACTTC. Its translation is CASSTGTATETQYF.

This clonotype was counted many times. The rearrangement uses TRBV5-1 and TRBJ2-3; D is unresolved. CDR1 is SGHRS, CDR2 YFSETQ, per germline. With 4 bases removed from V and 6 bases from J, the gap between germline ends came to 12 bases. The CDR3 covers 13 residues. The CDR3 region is CASSQPEGDTQYF. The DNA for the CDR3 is TGCGCCAGCAGCCAACCAGAAGGGGATACGCAGTATTTT.

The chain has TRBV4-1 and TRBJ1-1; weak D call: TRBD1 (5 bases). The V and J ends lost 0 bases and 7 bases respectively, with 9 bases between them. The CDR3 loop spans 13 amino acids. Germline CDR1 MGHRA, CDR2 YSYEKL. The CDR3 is CASSQEGRLEAFF. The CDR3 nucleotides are TGCGCCAGCAGCCAAGAGGGGCGACTTGAAGCTTTCTTT.

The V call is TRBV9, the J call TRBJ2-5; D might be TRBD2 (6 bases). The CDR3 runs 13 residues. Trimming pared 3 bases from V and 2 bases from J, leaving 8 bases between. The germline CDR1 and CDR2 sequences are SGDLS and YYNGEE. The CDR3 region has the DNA TGTGCCAGCAGCGCGCGGGAACAAGAGACCCAGTACTTC. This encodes CASSAREQETQYF.

The CDR3 here is CASTGTPGSFVDEQYF. The DNA for the CDR3 is TGTGCCAGCACGGGGACTCCAGGATCTTTTGTCGACGAGCAGTACTTC. The rearrangement uses TRBV2 and TRBJ2-7; D perhaps matches TRBD2 (6 bases). The CDR3 runs 16 residues. From germline, CDR1 is SNHLY and CDR2 FYNNEI. The V end lost 7 bases, the J end lost 5 bases, and 24 bases lay between the germline ends.

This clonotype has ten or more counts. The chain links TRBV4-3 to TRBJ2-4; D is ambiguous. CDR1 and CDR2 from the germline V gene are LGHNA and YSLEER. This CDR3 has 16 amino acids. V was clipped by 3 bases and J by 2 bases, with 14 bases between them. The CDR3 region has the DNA TGCGCCAGCAGCCAGATGTTGGACGCAACCAAAAACATTCAGTACTTC. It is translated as CASSQMLDATKNIQYF.

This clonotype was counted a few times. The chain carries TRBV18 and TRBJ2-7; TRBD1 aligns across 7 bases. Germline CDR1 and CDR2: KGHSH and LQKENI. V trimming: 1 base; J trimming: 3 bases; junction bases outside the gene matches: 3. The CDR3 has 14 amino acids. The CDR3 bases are TGTGCCAGCTCACCACGGGACAGCCTCTACGAGCAGTACGTC. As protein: CASSPRDSLYEQYV.

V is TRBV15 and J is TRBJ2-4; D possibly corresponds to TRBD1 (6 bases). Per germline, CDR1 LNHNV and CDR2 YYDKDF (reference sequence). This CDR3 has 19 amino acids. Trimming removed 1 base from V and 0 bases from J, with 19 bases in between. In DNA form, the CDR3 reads TGTGCCACCAGCAGAGCGGGACAAATGCTGCCCCTAGCCAAAAACATTCAGTACTTC. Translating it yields CATSRAGQMLPLAKNIQYF. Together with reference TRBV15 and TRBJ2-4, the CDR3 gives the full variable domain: DAMVIQNPRYQVTQFGKPVTLSCSQTLNHNVMYWYQQKSSQAPKLLFHYYDKDFNNEADTPDNFQSRRPNTSFCFLDIRSPGLGDTAMYLCATSRAGQMLPLAKNIQYFGAGTRLSVL.

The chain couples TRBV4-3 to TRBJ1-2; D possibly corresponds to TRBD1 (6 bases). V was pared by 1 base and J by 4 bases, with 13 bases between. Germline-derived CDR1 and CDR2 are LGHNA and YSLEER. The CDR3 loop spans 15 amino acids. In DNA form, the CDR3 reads TGCGCCAGCAGCCAAGCTCTGGGGGCGGGCTATGGCTACACCTTC. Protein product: CASSQALGAGYGYTF.

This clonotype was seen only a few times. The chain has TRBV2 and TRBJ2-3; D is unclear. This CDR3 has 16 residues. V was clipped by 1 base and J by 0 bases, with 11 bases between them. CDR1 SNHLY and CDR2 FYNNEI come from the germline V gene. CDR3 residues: CASSEVAVSSTDTQYF. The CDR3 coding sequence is TGTGCCAGCAGTGAAGTTGCTGTTTCTAGCACAGATACGCAGTATTTT.

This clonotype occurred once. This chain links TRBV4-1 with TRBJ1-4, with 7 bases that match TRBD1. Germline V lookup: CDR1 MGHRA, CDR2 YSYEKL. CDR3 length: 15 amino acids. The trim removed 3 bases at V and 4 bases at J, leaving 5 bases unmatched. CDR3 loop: CASSHAGTVNEKLFF. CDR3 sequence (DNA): TGCGCCAGCAGCCACGCCGGGACAGTTAATGAAAAACTGTTTTTT.

CDR3 bases: TGTGCCAGCAGCTTAGAGGGGGGACGAGCTGAAGCTTTCTTT. Translating it yields CASSLEGGRAEAFF. The chain links TRBV7-9 to TRBJ1-1; tentative D call: TRBD1 (6 bases). CDR1 and CDR2 (germline): SEHNR, FQNEAQ (reference sequence). The CDR3 contains 14 residues. V lost 1 base, J lost 6 bases, and 12 bases lay in between.

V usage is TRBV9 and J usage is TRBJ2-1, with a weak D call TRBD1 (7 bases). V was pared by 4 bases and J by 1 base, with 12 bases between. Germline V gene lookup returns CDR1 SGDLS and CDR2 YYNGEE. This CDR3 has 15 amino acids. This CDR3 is CASSMTGRSYNEQFF. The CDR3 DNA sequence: TGTGCCAGCAGCATGACAGGGAGGTCCTACAATGAGCAGTTCTTC.

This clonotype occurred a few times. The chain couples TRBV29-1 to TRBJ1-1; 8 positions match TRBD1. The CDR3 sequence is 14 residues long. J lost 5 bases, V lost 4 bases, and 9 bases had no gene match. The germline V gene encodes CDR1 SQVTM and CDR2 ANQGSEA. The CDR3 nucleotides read TGCAGCGTTGCCTCCTGGACAGGGAATACTGAAGCTTTCTTT. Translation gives CSVASWTGNTEAFF.

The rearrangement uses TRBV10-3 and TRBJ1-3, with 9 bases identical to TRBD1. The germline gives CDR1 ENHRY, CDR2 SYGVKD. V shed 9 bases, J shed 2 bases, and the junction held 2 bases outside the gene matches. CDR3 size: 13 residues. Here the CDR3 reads CAIRTGAGNTIYF. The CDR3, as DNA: TGTGCCATAAGGACAGGGGCTGGAAACACCATATATTTT.

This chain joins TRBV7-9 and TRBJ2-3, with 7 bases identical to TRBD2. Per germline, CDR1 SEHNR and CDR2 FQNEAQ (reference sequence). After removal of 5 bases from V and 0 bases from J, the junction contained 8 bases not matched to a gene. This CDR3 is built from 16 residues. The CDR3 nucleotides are TGTGCCAGCAGCCCCATGGCTAGCGGCAGCACAGATACGCAGTATTTT. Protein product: CASSPMASGSTDTQYF.